This TCR beta chain emerged from a study of identical twins. Each donor was a healthy Caucasian. After removal of 11 bases from V and 4 bases from J, the junction contained 10 bases not matched to a gene. This CDR3 spans 14 amino acids. Germline V gene lookup returns CDR1 ENHRY and CDR2 SYGVKD. Addition of a universal primer site occurred through template switching, and cDNA carried unique molecular identifiers. TCRdb re-called the 5' RACE reads through MiXCR, storing one row per CDR3 protein. Here the sample spans about 480,000 distinct CDR3 sequences, 14% being singletons. The sample was also linked to a second study, of yellow fever vaccine responses in identical twins.

The genes are TRBV10-3 and TRBJ2-1; 8 bases are shared with TRBD2. The sample comprised CD4+ T cells sorted from blood. The source is a woman younger than 30 in good health. CDR3 sequence reads: CASLSGNPYNEQFF. In DNA, the CDR3 is TGTGCCTCCCTTAGCGGGAATCCTTACAATGAGCAGTTCTTC.